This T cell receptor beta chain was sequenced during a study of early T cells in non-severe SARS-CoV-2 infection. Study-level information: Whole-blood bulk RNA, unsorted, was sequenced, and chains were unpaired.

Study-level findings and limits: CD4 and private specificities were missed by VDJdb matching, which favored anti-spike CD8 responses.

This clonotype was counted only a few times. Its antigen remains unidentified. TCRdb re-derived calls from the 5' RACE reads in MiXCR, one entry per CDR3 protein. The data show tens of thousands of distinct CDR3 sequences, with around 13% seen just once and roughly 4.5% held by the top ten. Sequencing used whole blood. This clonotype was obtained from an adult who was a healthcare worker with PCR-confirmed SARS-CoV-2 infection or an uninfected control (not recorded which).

CDR3: CASSPPSSSGYTFSYEQYF. The CDR3 DNA reads as TGTGCCAGCAGCCCCCCATCCTCATCCGGGTATACCTTCTCCTACGAGCAGTACTTC. The chain uses TRBV9 and TRBJ2-7; D is uncertain. The V and J ends lost 4 bases and 0 bases respectively, with 26 bases between them. This CDR3 contains 19 residues. Looked up from germline, CDR1 is SGDLS and CDR2 is YYNGEE.